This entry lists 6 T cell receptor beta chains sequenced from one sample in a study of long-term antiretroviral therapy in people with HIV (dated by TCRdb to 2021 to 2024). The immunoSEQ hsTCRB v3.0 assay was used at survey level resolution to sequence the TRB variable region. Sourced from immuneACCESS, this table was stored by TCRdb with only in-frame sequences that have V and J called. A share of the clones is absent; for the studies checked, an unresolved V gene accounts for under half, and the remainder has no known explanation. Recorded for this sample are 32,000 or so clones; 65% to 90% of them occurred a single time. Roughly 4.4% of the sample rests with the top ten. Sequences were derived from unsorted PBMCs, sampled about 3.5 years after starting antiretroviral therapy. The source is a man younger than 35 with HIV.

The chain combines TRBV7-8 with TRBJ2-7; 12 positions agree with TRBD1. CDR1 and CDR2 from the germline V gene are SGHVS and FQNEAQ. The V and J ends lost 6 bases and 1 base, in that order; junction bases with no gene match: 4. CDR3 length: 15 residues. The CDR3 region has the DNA TGTGCCAGCAGGGGGGGACAGGGGGCTTCCTACGAGCAGTACTTC. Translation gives CASRGGQGASYEQYF.

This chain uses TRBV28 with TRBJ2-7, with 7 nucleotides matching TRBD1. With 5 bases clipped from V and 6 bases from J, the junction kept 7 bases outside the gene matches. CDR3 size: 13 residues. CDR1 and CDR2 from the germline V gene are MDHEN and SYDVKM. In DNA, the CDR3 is TGTGCCAGCAGTACATACAGGGGAACCGAGCAGTACTTC. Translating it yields CASSTYRGTEQYF. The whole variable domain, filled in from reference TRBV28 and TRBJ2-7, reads DVKVTQSSRYLVKRTGEKVFLECVQDMDHENMFWYRQDPGLGLRLIYFSYDVKMKEKGDIPEGYSVSREKKERFSLILESASTNQTSMYLCASSTYRGTEQYFGPGTRLTVT.

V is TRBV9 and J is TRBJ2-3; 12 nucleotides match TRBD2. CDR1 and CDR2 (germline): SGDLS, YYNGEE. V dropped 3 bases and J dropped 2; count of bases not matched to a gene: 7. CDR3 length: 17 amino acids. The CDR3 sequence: CASSGALAGGLTDTQYF. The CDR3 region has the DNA TGTGCCAGCAGCGGGGCACTAGCGGGAGGCCTCACAGATACGCAGTATTTT. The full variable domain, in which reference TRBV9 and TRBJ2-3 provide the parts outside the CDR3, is DSGVTQTPKHLITATGQRVTLRCSPRSGDLSVYWYQQSLDQGLQFLIQYYNGEERAKGNILERFSAQQFPDLHSELNLSSLELGDSALYFCASSGALAGGLTDTQYFGPGTRLTVL.

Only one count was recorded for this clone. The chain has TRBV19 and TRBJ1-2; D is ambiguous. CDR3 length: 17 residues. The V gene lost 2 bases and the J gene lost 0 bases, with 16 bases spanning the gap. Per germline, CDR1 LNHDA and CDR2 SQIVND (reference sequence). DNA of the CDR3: TGTGCCAGTAGTATACCTGAGAGCAGGCGCGCTAACTATGGCTACACCTTC. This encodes CASSIPESRRANYGYTF.

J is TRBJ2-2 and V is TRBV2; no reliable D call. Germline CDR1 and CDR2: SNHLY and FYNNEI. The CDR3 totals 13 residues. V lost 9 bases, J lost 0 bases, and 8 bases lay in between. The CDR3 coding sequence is TGTGCCAGTCGAACATCGAACACCGGGGAGCTGTTTTTT. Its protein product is CASRTSNTGELFF.

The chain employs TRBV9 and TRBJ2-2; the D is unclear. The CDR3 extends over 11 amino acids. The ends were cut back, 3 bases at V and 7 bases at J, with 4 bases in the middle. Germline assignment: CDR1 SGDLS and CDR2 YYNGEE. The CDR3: CASSESGELFF. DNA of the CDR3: TGTGCCAGCAGCGAAAGCGGGGAGCTGTTTTTT.